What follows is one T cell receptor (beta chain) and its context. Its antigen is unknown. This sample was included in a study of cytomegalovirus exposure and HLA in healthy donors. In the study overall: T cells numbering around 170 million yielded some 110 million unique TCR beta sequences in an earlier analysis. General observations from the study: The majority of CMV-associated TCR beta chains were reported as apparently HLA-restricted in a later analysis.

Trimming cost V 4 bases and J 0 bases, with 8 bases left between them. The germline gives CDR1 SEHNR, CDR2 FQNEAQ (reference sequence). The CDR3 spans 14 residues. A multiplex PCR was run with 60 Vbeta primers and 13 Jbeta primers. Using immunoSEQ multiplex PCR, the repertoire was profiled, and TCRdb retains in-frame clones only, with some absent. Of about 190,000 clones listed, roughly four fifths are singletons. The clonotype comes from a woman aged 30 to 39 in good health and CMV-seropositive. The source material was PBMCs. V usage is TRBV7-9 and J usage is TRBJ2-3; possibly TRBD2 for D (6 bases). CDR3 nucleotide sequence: TGTGCCAGCAGCTCGGGACTTAGCACAGATACGCAGTATTTT. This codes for CASSSGLSTDTQYF.